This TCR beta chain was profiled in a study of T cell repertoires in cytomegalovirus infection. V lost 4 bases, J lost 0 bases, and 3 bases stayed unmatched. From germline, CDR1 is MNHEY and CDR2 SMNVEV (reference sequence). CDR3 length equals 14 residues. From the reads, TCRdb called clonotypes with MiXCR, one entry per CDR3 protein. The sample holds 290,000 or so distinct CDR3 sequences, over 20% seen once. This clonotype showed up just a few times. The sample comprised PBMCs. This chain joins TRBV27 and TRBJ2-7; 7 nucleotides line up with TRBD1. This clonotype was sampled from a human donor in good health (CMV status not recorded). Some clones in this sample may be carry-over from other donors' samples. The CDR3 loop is CASSSGQSSYEQYF. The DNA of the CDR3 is TGTGCCAGCAGTTCGGGACAGAGCTCCTACGAGCAGTACTTC.